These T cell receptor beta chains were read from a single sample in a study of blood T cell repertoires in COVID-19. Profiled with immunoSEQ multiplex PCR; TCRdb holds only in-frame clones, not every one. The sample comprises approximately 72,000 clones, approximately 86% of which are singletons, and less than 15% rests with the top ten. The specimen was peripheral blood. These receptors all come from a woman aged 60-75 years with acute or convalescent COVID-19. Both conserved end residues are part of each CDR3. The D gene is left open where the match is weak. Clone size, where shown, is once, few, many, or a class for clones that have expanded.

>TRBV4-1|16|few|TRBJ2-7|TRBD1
TGCGCCAGCAGCCATGGAGGGACAGGGGGTTTCTATGAGCAGTACTTC
CASSHGGTGGFYEQYF
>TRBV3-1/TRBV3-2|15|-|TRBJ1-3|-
TGTGCCAGCGGTGACAGCCCGAGCTCTGGAAACACCATATATTTT
CASGDSPSSGNTIYF
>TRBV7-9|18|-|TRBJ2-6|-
TGTGCCAGCAGCTTGGTAGTCCAGGGGGGATCTGGGGCCAACGTCCTGACTTTC
CASSLVVQGGSGANVLTF
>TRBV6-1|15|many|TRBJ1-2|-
TGTGCCAGCAGTGAGATAGAGGCCGCTAACTATGGCTACACCTTC
CASSEIEAANYGYTF
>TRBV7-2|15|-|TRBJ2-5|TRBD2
TGTGCCAGCAGTCCTAGCGGGGGCCGCCAAGAGACCCAGTACTTC
CASSPSGGRQETQYF
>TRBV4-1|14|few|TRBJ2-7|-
TGCGCCAGCAGCCAAGGGGACTTTGGGTACGAGCAGTACTTC
CASSQGDFGYEQYF
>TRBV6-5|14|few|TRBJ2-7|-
TGTGCCAGCAGTTCTCCGGCTAGCCCACGCAGGTGGTACTTC
CASSSPASPRRWYF
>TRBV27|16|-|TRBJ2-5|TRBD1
TGTGCCAGCACCGGTTGGGGACAGGGGGGGGTCGAGACCCAGTACTTC
CASTGWGQGGVETQYF
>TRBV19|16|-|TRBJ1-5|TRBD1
TGTGCCAGTAGTATTTCTGGACAGGGTGTTTATCAGCCCCAGCATTTT
CASSISGQGVYQPQHF
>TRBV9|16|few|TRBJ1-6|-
TGTGCCAGCAGCTTATCTACAGGGAGGGGTAATTCACCCCTCCACTTT
CASSLSTGRGNSPLHF
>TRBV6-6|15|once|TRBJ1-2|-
TGTGCCAGCAGTTACTCTGCAGGGCCTAACTATGGCTACACCTTC
CASSYSAGPNYGYTF
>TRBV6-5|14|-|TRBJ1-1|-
TGTGCCAGCAGTCGGCAGATATCAGGCACTGAAGCTTTCTTT
CASSRQISGTEAFF
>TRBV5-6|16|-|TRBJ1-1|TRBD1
TGTGCCAGCAGCTTTGGGACAGGGGCTGTGAACACTGAAGCTTTCTTT
CASSFGTGAVNTEAFF
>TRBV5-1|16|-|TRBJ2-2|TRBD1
TGCGCCAGCAGCTTTGAAGCAGGGGGCCACACCGGGGAGCTGTTTTTT
CASSFEAGGHTGELFF
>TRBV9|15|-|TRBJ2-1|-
TGTGCCAGCAGTCAAAGAGGGGACAACTACAATGAGCAGTTCTTC
CASSQRGDNYNEQFF
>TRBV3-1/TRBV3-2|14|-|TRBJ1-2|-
TGTGCCAGCAGCCAAGTCGGGGGGCGGTATGGCTACACCTTC
CASSQVGGRYGYTF
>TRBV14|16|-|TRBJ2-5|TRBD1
TGTGCCAGCAGCCGTCCCCAACAGGGGTGGATGGAGACCCAGTACTTC
CASSRPQQGWMETQYF
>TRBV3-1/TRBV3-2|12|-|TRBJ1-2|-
TGTGCCAGCAGCCAAGATCTCTATGGCTACACCTTC
CASSQDLYGYTF
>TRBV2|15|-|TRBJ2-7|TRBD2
TGTGCCAGCAGTGACTTACTAGCGGGGGGGAACGAGCAGTACTTC
CASSDLLAGGNEQYF
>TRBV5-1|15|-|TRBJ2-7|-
TGCGCCAGCCGATATGAAGACAGGCCCGTCTACGAGCAGTACTTC
CASRYEDRPVYEQYF
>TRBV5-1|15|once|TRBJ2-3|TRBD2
TGCGCCACCCACCTAAGCGGGGCGCTCACAGATACGCAGTATTTT
CATHLSGALTDTQYF
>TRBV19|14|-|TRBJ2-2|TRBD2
TGTGCCAGTACCCTAGCGGGAAGGACCGGGGAGCTGTTTTTT
CASTLAGRTGELFF
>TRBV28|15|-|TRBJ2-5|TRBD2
TGTGCCAGCAGTTATAGGACTAGCGGGCCAGAGACCCAGTACTTC
CASSYRTSGPETQYF
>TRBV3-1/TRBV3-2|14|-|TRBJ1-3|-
TGTGCCAGCAGCCAAGGGGGGCCTGGAAACACCATATATTTT
CASSQGGPGNTIYF
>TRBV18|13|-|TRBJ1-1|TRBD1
TGTGCCAGCTCACCCGGACAGGGGGTGGGAGCTTTCTTT
CASSPGQGVGAFF
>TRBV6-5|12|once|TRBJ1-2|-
TGTGCCAGCCAAGGGGCGCACTATGGCTACACCTTC
CASQGAHYGYTF
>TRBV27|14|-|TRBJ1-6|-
TGTGCCAGCAGTTTCGCCCTCAGGGATTCACCCCTCCACTTT
CASSFALRDSPLHF
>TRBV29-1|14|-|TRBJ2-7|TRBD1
TGCAGCGTCTCTGCCGGGACAGGGGGGTACGAGCAGTACTTC
CSVSAGTGGYEQYF
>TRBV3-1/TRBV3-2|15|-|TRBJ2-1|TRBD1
TGTGCCAGCAGCCAAGTCAGGGGACAGTTCGATGAGCAGTTCTTC
CASSQVRGQFDEQFF
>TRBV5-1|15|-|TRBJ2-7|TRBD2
TGCGCCAGCAGGCTTGGCACTAGCGGCTCCTACGAGCAGTACTTC
CASRLGTSGSYEQYF
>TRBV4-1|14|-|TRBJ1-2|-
TGCGCCAGCAGCCAAGTATATTTAGTGTCTGGCTACACCTTC
CASSQVYLVSGYTF
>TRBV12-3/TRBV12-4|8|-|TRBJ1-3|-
TGTGCCAGCACGGGGGTAGATTTT
CASTGVDF
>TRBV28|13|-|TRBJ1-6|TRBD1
TGTGCCAGCAGGGAGACAGGGGGTTCACCCCTCCACTTT
CASRETGGSPLHF
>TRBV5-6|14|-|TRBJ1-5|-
TGTGCCAGCAGTTTAAGGGGGGGGGATCAGCCCCAGCATTTT
CASSLRGGDQPQHF
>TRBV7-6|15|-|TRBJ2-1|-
TGTGCCAGCAGCTCGACAAGCAGCTCCTACAATGAGCAGTTCTTC
CASSSTSSSYNEQFF
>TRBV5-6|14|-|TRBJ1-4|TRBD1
TGTGCCAGCAGCTTAACAGGGGGCTTAAGTAAACTGTTTTTT
CASSLTGGLSKLFF